This T cell receptor beta chain was obtained from a study of spatial heterogeneity in lung cancer. As for the study in general: In raw reads, more than 8.5 appearances on average were recorded for each unique TCR and UMI combination. Study results and caveats: Ubiquitous, expanded tumor-derived TCRs were more frequently observed in blood at resection than at follow-up.

This clonotype appeared a few times. What it binds is not known. J was trimmed by 5 bases and V by 7 bases; bases with no gene match: 14. This CDR3 spans 16 amino acids. Per germline, CDR1 MDHEN and CDR2 SYDVKM. As to time point: sample taken at primary tumor resection. In each case, whole RNA from tumor, nontumor lung or frozen PBMC was sequenced unsorted. Untreated early-stage non-small cell lung cancer patients, 65 to 90 in total, were the donors. A unique molecular identifier was carried by every single TCR cDNA molecule. One entry per CDR3 protein results from TCRdb running MiXCR on the 5' RACE reads. The top ten clones hold about 3% of a sample with tens of thousands of distinct CDR3 sequences, roughly 6.5% of them seen once.

The sequences come from PBMCs, collected at surgery. The chain is built from TRBV28 and TRBJ1-5; 7 nucleotides match TRBD1. The sequence was obtained from a female donor with early-stage non-small cell lung cancer. CDR3 bases: TGTGCCAGCACCAAAAGGGGGCCCCTGACTTATCAGCCCCAGCATTTT. Translation gives CASTKRGPLTYQPQHF.